The next 5 T cell receptor beta chains were all read from a single sample in a study of cytomegalovirus exposure and HLA in healthy donors. PCR employed 60 Vbeta and 13 Jbeta primers. Data came from immunoSEQ multiplex PCR; TCRdb stores just in-frame clones and leaves some out. The sample has fewer than 250,000 clones, 74% seen once; the top ten hold less than 4%. Sequencing input: PBMCs. These receptors came from a woman aged 25-40 years in good health and CMV-seropositive.

The chain links TRBV19 to TRBJ1-1; no clear D gene. Trimming removed 6 bases at V and 5 bases at J, with 16 bases between. The germline gives CDR1 LNHDA, CDR2 SQIVND (reference sequence). The CDR3 covers 14 residues. CDR3 in amino acids: CASSHDGSGTEAFF. The DNA for the CDR3 is TGTGCCAGTAGCCATGACGGGTCGGGGACTGAAGCTTTCTTT.

This chain's CDR3 is CASSITDTQYF. The CDR3 nucleotides are TGTGCCAGCAGTATTACAGATACGCAGTATTTT. This rearrangement joins TRBV5-6 to TRBJ2-3; D not certain. CDR3 length: 11 residues. Per germline, CDR1 SGHDT and CDR2 YYEEEE. V lost 5 bases and J lost 3, with 4 bases in between.

This chain joins TRBV5-4 and TRBJ1-2; TRBD1 aligns across 9 bases. This CDR3 is built from 14 residues. The V and J ends lost 3 bases and 4 bases, in that order; junction bases with no gene match: 4. CDR1 SGHNT and CDR2 YYREEE come from the germline V gene (reference sequence). CDR3 DNA: TGTGCCAGCAGCTCACAGGGGGCTATCTATGGCTACACCTTC. Translation: CASSSQGAIYGYTF.

The genes are TRBV28 and TRBJ1-2, with TRBD1 as a possible D gene (6 bases). Trimming removed 3 bases at V and 5 bases at J, with 7 bases between. Germline lookup yields CDR1 MDHEN and CDR2 SYDVKM. The CDR3 loop spans 12 amino acids. CDR3 DNA: TGTGCCAGCAGTTTCGGACAGTATGGCTACACCTTC. Its protein is CASSFGQYGYTF.

Comment on this clone: The sample carries other DNA sequences with the same CDR3. The rearrangement uses TRBV19 and TRBJ2-1; a possible D gene is TRBD1 (5 bases). The CDR3 is 12 amino acids. The germline V gene encodes CDR1 LNHDA and CDR2 SQIVND (reference sequence). V lost 3 bases, J lost 6 bases, and 6 bases lay in between. The CDR3 coding sequence is TGTGCCAGTAGTATTGGGGCCAATGAGCAGTTCTTC. Its translation: CASSIGANEQFF.